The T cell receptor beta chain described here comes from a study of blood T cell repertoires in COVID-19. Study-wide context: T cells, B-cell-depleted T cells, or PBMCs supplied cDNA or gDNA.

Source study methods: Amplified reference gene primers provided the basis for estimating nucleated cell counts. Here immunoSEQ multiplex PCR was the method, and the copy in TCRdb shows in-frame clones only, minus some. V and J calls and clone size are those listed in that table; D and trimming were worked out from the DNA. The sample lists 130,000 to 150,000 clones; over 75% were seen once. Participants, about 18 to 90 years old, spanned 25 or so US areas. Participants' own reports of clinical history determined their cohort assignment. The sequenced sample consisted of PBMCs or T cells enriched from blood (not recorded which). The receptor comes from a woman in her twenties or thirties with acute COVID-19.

As DNA, the CDR3 is TGCGCCAGCAGCCGAGGTTGGGGACAGGGAGACACTGAAGCTTTCTTT. Protein product: CASSRGWGQGDTEAFF. The gene calls are TRBV4-1 and TRBJ1-1; 9 bases map to TRBD1. CDR1 and CDR2 from the germline V gene are MGHRA and YSYEKL. Losses at the gene ends were 4 bases for V and 3 bases for J; bases not matched to a gene: 9. The CDR3 totals 16 residues.